This is a list of T cell receptor beta chains from one sample in a study of siplizumab effects on memory and regulatory T cells. Profiled with immunoSEQ multiplex PCR; TCRdb holds only in-frame clones, not every one. Among around 110,000 clones listed, roughly 94% were seen once. What was sequenced was non-Treg CD4+ T cells sorted from blood. The origin of the receptors is a human donor in good health. CDR3s include the opening cysteine and the closing phenylalanine or tryptophan. A D gene is named only where the DNA matches it firmly. Clone size appears in some rows only: once, few, many, or a class for an expanded clone.

CDR3nt | CDR3aa | d_gene | j_gene | abundance | v_gene
TGTGCCACAAAGCTGACTGCTAGCACAGATACGCAGTATTTT | CATKLTASTDTQYF | . | TRBJ2-3 | . | TRBV6-6
TGTGCCACCAGCAGAGACAGGGGTCCAGATACGCAGTATTTT | CATSRDRGPDTQYF | . | TRBJ2-3 | . | TRBV15
TGCAGCGCGACAGCCAGGGGGAGCCACGAGCAGTACTTC | CSATARGSHEQYF | TRBD1 | TRBJ2-7 | . | TRBV29-1
TGTGCCAGCAGCTTGACAGGGGTCTATAATTCACCCCTCCACTTT | CASSLTGVYNSPLHF | TRBD1 | TRBJ1-6 | . | TRBV7-8
TGTGCCTCCTTACTAGGCCCCTCGAACGGGGAGCTGTTTTTT | CASLLGPSNGELFF | . | TRBJ2-2 | . | TRBV30
TGTGCCAGTAGGGGGACCGGGCAGTCCTACGAGCAGTACTTC | CASRGTGQSYEQYF | . | TRBJ2-7 | once | TRBV6-5
TGTGCCAGCACCCCGACAGCCGGAACGTACGAGCAGTACTTC | CASTPTAGTYEQYF | . | TRBJ2-7 | once | TRBV2
TGTGCCAGCAGCTTAGGGGGCCAAGAGACCCAGTACTTC | CASSLGGQETQYF | . | TRBJ2-5 | . | TRBV11-2
TGTGCCAGTACGACAGGGGAGCAGAACACTGAAGCTTTCTTT | CASTTGEQNTEAFF | TRBD1 | TRBJ1-1 | . | TRBV19
TGTGCCAGCAGGTTGGGGGGGGGCGGAGTGAACACTGAAGCTTTCTTT | CASRLGGGGVNTEAFF | . | TRBJ1-1 | . | TRBV25-1
TGTGCCAGTGGGGTAGGGGTGGGGACAGATACGCAGTATTTT | CASGVGVGTDTQYF | . | TRBJ2-3 | . | TRBV2
TGTGCCAGTAGTATAACGACGCGACAGCTCTATGGCTACACCTTC | CASSITTRQLYGYTF | . | TRBJ1-2 | . | TRBV19
TGTGCCAGCAGCTCGGGGCGCGCCTCGCCCCATGGCTACACCTTC | CASSSGRASPHGYTF | . | TRBJ1-2 | . | TRBV4-2
TGTGCCAGTAGCGGAGGGACAGCAGTAAATCAGCCCCAGCATTTT | CASSGGTAVNQPQHF | TRBD1 | TRBJ1-5 | . | TRBV19
TGTGCCAGCAGTGGTGGCGGATCCTCGAACACTGAAGCTTTCTTT | CASSGGGSSNTEAFF | . | TRBJ1-1 | . | TRBV7-9
TGTGCCAGCTCACCGGCAGGGGCCAGCTCCTACGAGCAGTACTTC | CASSPAGASSYEQYF | . | TRBJ2-7 | . | TRBV18
TGTGCCAGCAGCTTGGCATCTGGGTGGATCAGGGATTCACCCCTCCACTTT | CASSLASGWIRDSPLHF | . | TRBJ1-6 | . | TRBV5-4
TGTGCCACCAGCAGAGACCCTCAAGGAGGCAATCAGCCCCAGCATTTT | CATSRDPQGGNQPQHF | . | TRBJ1-5 | once | TRBV15
TGTGCCAGCAGTCCAGGGACCTATAACACTGAAGCTTTCTTT | CASSPGTYNTEAFF | . | TRBJ1-1 | . | TRBV6-1
TGTGCCAGTAGTGCGGCGGGAGGGAACACCGGGGAGCTGTTTTTT | CASSAAGGNTGELFF | TRBD2 | TRBJ2-2 | . | TRBV19
TGTGCCAGCACCCGACAGGGTGAGACCCAGTACTTC | CASTRQGETQYF | TRBD1 | TRBJ2-5 | . | TRBV5-4
TGTGCCTCCTTCGGCGGGGGAAAGTACAATGAGCAGTTCTTC | CASFGGGKYNEQFF | TRBD2 | TRBJ2-1 | . | TRBV10-3
TGTGCCAGCAGTTACTCACGAGGGCCTTACGAGCAGTACTTC | CASSYSRGPYEQYF | . | TRBJ2-7 | . | TRBV6-5
TGCAGTGCTCCCGGACAGTCCGAGCAGTACTTC | CSAPGQSEQYF | . | TRBJ2-7 | . | TRBV20-1
TGTGCCAGCAGCCCACGGACTATCAGCGTCGGTGTAGCAGATACGCAGTATTTT | CASSPRTISVGVADTQYF | . | TRBJ2-3 | . | TRBV5-4
TGCGCCAGCAGCTTTCCGGGTAGCTCCTACAATGAGCAGTTCTTC | CASSFPGSSYNEQFF | . | TRBJ2-1 | . | TRBV5-1
TGTGCCAGCACGGCCGGAAACTACGAGCAGTACTTC | CASTAGNYEQYF | . | TRBJ2-7 | once | TRBV6-4
TGCGCCAGCAGCCACCCAGTCCGGGGCAGCAACTCTGGAAACACCATATATTTT | CASSHPVRGSNSGNTIYF | . | TRBJ1-3 | . | TRBV4-1
TGCAGCGTTGACTTAACTAGCGGGGGGAATAATGAGCAGTTCTTC | CSVDLTSGGNNEQFF | TRBD2 | TRBJ2-1 | . | TRBV29-1
TGTGCCACCAGCAATGGAGGGGGTGAGCAGTACTTC | CATSNGGGEQYF | . | TRBJ2-7 | . | TRBV15
TGTGCCTGGGGGGGGGAGACCCAGTACTTC | CAWGGETQYF | . | TRBJ2-5 | . | TRBV30
TGTGCCAGCAGCTTGACAGGGCAGGTCTATGGCTACACCTTC | CASSLTGQVYGYTF | . | TRBJ1-2 | . | TRBV5-6
TGTGCCAGCTCACCACTATCAAGGGGGATGGACACCGGGGAGCTGTTTTTT | CASSPLSRGMDTGELFF | . | TRBJ2-2 | . | TRBV18
TGTGCCAGAAGTCTACCGGGACAGGGGGCGCGTAGTAATGAAAAACTGTTTTTT | CARSLPGQGARSNEKLFF | TRBD1 | TRBJ1-4 | . | TRBV5-3
TGTGCCACCAGCAGAGAGCCGGGACAGGGTGGGAGGGTAAATTCACCCCTCCACTTT | CATSREPGQGGRVNSPLHF | TRBD1 | TRBJ1-6 | . | TRBV15
TGCGCCAGCAGCCCGATTGGTGGGGGCAGAGCTAATGAAAAACTGTTTTTT | CASSPIGGGRANEKLFF | . | TRBJ1-4 | . | TRBV5-1
TGTGCCAGCAGTCGTGGGACTAGCGGGAGTTACGAGCAGTACTTC | CASSRGTSGSYEQYF | TRBD2 | TRBJ2-7 | . | TRBV6-5
TGTGCCAGCAGTTACTCCGCAGGCATTACCTACGAGCAGTACTTC | CASSYSAGITYEQYF | . | TRBJ2-7 | . | TRBV6-5
TGTGCCAGCAGCGTAGGTAGCCCTTCTAGCACAGATACGCAGTATTTT | CASSVGSPSSTDTQYF | . | TRBJ2-3 | . | TRBV9
TGTGCCAGCAGTTGGAGGGAACAAGAGACCCAGTACTTC | CASSWREQETQYF | . | TRBJ2-5 | . | TRBV27
TGTGCCAGCACTCAGGGACAGGGGGCGACTGGCTACACCTTC | CASTQGQGATGYTF | TRBD1 | TRBJ1-2 | . | TRBV6-5
TGTGCCAGCAGCTCATGGACAGTCCAAGAGACCCAGTACTTC | CASSSWTVQETQYF | . | TRBJ2-5 | . | TRBV7-2
TGTGCCAGCAGCTCGCCAGCTTTCTTT | CASSSPAFF | . | TRBJ1-1 | . | TRBV7-9
TGTGCCAGTAGTAGGGGGACTAGCCTCGGAGATACGCAGTATTTT | CASSRGTSLGDTQYF | TRBD2 | TRBJ2-3 | once | TRBV19
TGTGCCAGCAGCCTTGGTGGGCTAGCGGGGGGGCGGTCGGATACGCAGTATTTT | CASSLGGLAGGRSDTQYF | TRBD2 | TRBJ2-3 | . | TRBV5-4
TGTGCCAGCAGCCCGAGACTAGCGGGGGGTCCATACGAGCAGTACTTC | CASSPRLAGGPYEQYF | TRBD2 | TRBJ2-7 | . | TRBV7-2
TGTGCCAGCAGTCCCTTAAGAGCGCGGGTCCACGAGCAGTACTTC | CASSPLRARVHEQYF | . | TRBJ2-7 | . | TRBV6-1
TGTGCCAGCGCCTATGGGACGAACACTGAAGCTTTCTTT | CASAYGTNTEAFF | . | TRBJ1-1 | . | TRBV6-5
TGTGCCAGCAGTTATGGGGGACAGTTCTACGAGCAGTACTTC | CASSYGGQFYEQYF | TRBD1 | TRBJ2-7 | . | TRBV6-6
TGTGCCATCAGTGATCCAGGGGCTAGCGGGAGAAGTACCCAGTACTTC | CAISDPGASGRSTQYF | TRBD2 | TRBJ2-5 | . | TRBV10-3